Below are 27 T cell receptor beta chains sequenced from a single sample in a study of OX40 agonist ivuxolimab in advanced cancers. Assay used: immunoSEQ multiplex PCR; TCRdb lists only in-frame clones, some missing. This table has 150,000 to 190,000 clones, 94% appearing once. The source material was CD4+ or CD8+ T cells sorted from blood, sampled in a trial of the OX40 agonist ivuxolimab. These receptor sequences come from an adult with an advanced solid tumor such as melanoma, head and neck, liver or kidney cancer.

The V call is TRBV10-3, the J call TRBJ2-5; 7 bases match TRBD2. The ends lost 6 bases at V and 5 bases at J; junction bases unmatched: 12. The CDR3 contains 15 residues. Germline CDR1 reads ENHRY; CDR2 reads SYGVKD. In DNA, the CDR3 is TGTGCCATCAGCCGCGGGGGACTCGAGGGGGAGACCCAGTACTTC. Its translation is CAISRGGLEGETQYF.

The chain joins TRBV5-4 to TRBJ1-1; D not resolved. The V end lost 0 bases, the J end lost 1 base, and 10 bases lay between the germline ends. The V gene's germline CDR1 is SGHNT and CDR2 YYREEE (reference sequence). The CDR3 has 15 amino acids. CDR3 loop: CASSLVSVGNTEAFF. In DNA form, the CDR3 reads TGTGCCAGCAGCTTGGTTAGTGTGGGGAACACTGAAGCTTTCTTT.

This rearrangement joins TRBV27 to TRBJ2-4; the D is unclear. Trimming cost V 3 bases and J 10 bases, with 10 bases left between them. The germline gives CDR1 MNHEY, CDR2 SMNVEV (reference sequence). The CDR3 consists of 12 residues. CDR3 in amino acids: CASSFDFGIQYF. In DNA, the CDR3 is TGTGCCAGCAGTTTCGACTTTGGGATTCAGTACTTC.

The chain recombines TRBV9 with TRBJ2-7; D unclear. The V gene lost 0 bases and the J gene lost 6 bases, with 16 bases spanning the gap. The CDR3 spans 15 residues. CDR1 SGDLS and CDR2 YYNGEE come from the germline V gene. CDR3 region: CASSVAPGQKGEQYF. The DNA for the CDR3 is TGTGCCAGCAGCGTAGCCCCCGGGCAGAAGGGCGAGCAGTACTTC.

This chain connects TRBV6-6 to TRBJ1-6; 8 bases line up with TRBD1. Per the germline V gene, CDR1 is MNHNY and CDR2 is SVGAGI (reference sequence). V shed 4 bases, J shed 6 bases, and the junction held 2 bases outside the gene matches. The CDR3 runs 14 residues. CDR3: CASSSTGGNSPLHF. The CDR3 nucleotides are TGTGCCAGCAGTTCAACAGGGGGTAATTCACCCCTCCACTTT.

This clone was seen once. The chain joins TRBV7-2 to TRBJ2-7; TRBD1 agrees at 7 bases. Trimming removed 1 base from V and 0 bases from J; junction bases left unmatched: 6. Germline loops: CDR1 SGHTA, CDR2 FQGNSA. The CDR3 extends over 16 amino acids. The CDR3 DNA sequence: TGTGCCAGCAGCTTAGGGGGGACAGAGCCCTCCTACGAGCAGTACTTC. Protein sequence: CASSLGGTEPSYEQYF.

This clone has just one count. The rearrangement uses TRBV30 and TRBJ1-4; D is unresolved. The CDR3 sequence is 14 residues long. CDR1 GTSNPN and CDR2 SVGIG come from the germline V gene (reference sequence). V shed 1 base and J shed 4 bases, with 10 bases lying between them. The CDR3 bases are TGTGCCTGGAGTGGCCAGACCTTTAATGAAAAACTGTTTTTT. It specifies CAWSGQTFNEKLFF.

The CDR3: CASALGTSGSSTDTQYF. In DNA, the CDR3 is TGTGCCAGCGCCCTTGGGACTAGCGGTTCTAGCACAGATACGCAGTATTTT. The rearrangement uses TRBV25-1 and TRBJ2-3, with TRBD2 matching over 11 bases. Unmatched junction bases numbered 10, after V lost 8 bases and J lost 0 bases. The CDR3 covers 17 residues. CDR1 MGHDK and CDR2 SYGVNS come from the germline V gene.

This clone appeared a single time. The genes are TRBV28 and TRBJ2-1, with D tentatively TRBD2 (5 bases). Germline CDR1 is MDHEN and CDR2 is SYDVKM. The CDR3 contains 13 residues. The V end was cut by 6 bases, the J end by 10 bases, with 16 bases between. The CDR3 DNA sequence: TGTGCCAGCAGACCCACTAGTACCCACGAGCAGTTCTTC. The encoded protein is CASRPTSTHEQFF.

The V and J genes are TRBV5-1 and TRBJ1-1; D is possibly TRBD1 (5 bases). The CDR3 runs 14 residues. Deletions cut 4 bases from V and 4 bases from J, with 14 bases between. The germline CDR1 and CDR2 sequences are SGHRS and YFSETQ. The chain's CDR3 is CASSPPRGGTEAFF. In DNA, the CDR3 is TGCGCCAGCAGCCCCCCCCGGGGGGGCACTGAAGCTTTCTTT.

The chain recombines TRBV5-8 with TRBJ2-3; the D gene is possibly TRBD1 (5 bases). This CDR3 spans 14 amino acids. Trimming pared 0 bases from V and 5 bases from J, leaving 10 bases between. Germline V gene sequence: CDR1 SGHTS, CDR2 YDEGEE. DNA of the CDR3: TGTGCCAGCAGCTTGGGACAGCTAGTAGATACGCAGTATTTT. Encoded protein: CASSLGQLVDTQYF.

The genes are TRBV6-5 and TRBJ2-1, with TRBD2 matching over 8 bases. The germline V gene encodes CDR1 MNHEY and CDR2 SVGAGI. V lost 6 bases, J lost 9 bases, and 7 bases stayed unmatched. The CDR3 loop spans 13 amino acids. The CDR3 nucleotides are TGTGCCAGCAGATCCGGGGGGGGGCTTGAGCAGTTCTTC. Its protein product is CASRSGGGLEQFF.

The chain links TRBV12-5 to TRBJ2-2; D gene unclear. The germline V gene has CDR1 LGHNT and CDR2 FRNRAP. The V end was cut by 8 bases, the J end by 5 bases, with 15 bases between. The CDR3 spans 14 residues. The CDR3 is CASWKATWTGELFF. The CDR3 DNA sequence: TGTGCTAGTTGGAAGGCGACGTGGACCGGGGAGCTGTTTTTT.

The chain links TRBV9 to TRBJ2-1; possible D gene TRBD2, 5 bases. Looked up from germline, CDR1 is SGDLS and CDR2 is YYNGEE. CDR3 length: 14 residues. V was clipped by 0 bases and J by 4 bases, with 8 bases between them. The CDR3 bases are TGTGCCAGCAGCGTAGCAGCGGATTACAATGAGCAGTTCTTC. It is translated as CASSVAADYNEQFF.

The chain links TRBV4-1 to TRBJ2-3, with 14 positions matching TRBD2. Trimming took 1 base from V and 4 from J; bases not matched to a gene: 7. The CDR3 consists of 18 residues. Per the germline V gene, CDR1 is MGHRA and CDR2 is YSYEKL. CDR3 in amino acids: CASSQVAGLAGAADTQYF. The CDR3, as DNA: TGCGCCAGCAGCCAAGTAGCGGGACTAGCGGGGGCGGCAGATACGCAGTATTTT.

DNA of the CDR3: TGTGCCAGCACAGGGGCGAAGGAAAACATTCAGTACTTC. Protein: CASTGAKENIQYF. The V call is TRBV25-1, the J call TRBJ2-4; D possibly corresponds to TRBD1 (6 bases). Trimming removed 7 bases at V and 5 bases at J, with 12 bases between. CDR3 size: 13 residues. Germline CDR1 and CDR2: MGHDK and SYGVNS. The entire variable domain, with the rest obtained from reference TRBV25-1 and TRBJ2-4, is as follows: EADIYQTPRYLVIGTGKKITLECSQTMGHDKMYWYQQDPGMELHLIHYSYGVNSTEKGDLSSESTVSRIRTEHFPLTLESARPSHTSQYLCASTGAKENIQYFGAGTRLSVL.

This chain links TRBV28 with TRBJ2-7; TRBD2 matches 7 bases. Losses at the gene ends were 6 bases for V and 0 bases for J; bases not matched to a gene: 8. CDR1 and CDR2 (germline): MDHEN, SYDVKM. The CDR3 loop spans 15 amino acids. In DNA, the CDR3 is TGTGCCAGCAGCCCCAGCGGGGTCAGCTCCTACGAGCAGTACTTC. It is translated as CASSPSGVSSYEQYF.

The gene calls are TRBV28 and TRBJ2-7; TRBD2 is a possible D gene (5 bases). This CDR3 is built from 15 residues. Per the germline V gene, CDR1 is MDHEN and CDR2 is SYDVKM. Trimming took 2 bases from V and 0 from J, leaving 11 bases between them. The CDR3 sequence: CASSLGSDRSYEQYF. The CDR3 DNA is TGTGCCAGCAGTTTAGGTAGCGACCGCTCCTACGAGCAGTACTTC.

The chain recombines TRBV10-2 with TRBJ2-3, with D tentatively TRBD1 (6 bases). V gave up 0 bases and J gave up 3 bases, with 13 bases separating them. Per the germline V gene, CDR1 is WSHSY and CDR2 is SAAADI. The CDR3 covers 16 residues. In DNA, the CDR3 is TGCGCCAGCAGTGAGTCTCGAGGGGGTAGGACAGATACGCAGTATTTT. Its protein product is CASSESRGGRTDTQYF.

This sequence joins TRBV27 and TRBJ2-5; D is unresolved. Germline V CDR1 and CDR2: MNHEY, SMNVEV (reference sequence). V was pared by 5 bases and J by 4 bases, with 14 bases between. This CDR3 has 14 amino acids. The CDR3 region has the DNA TGTGCCAGCAGTGGGTGGGGTCGCGGAGAGACCCAGTACTTC. It yields the protein CASSGWGRGETQYF.

The rearrangement uses TRBV7-2 and TRBJ2-7; no reliable D call. Trimming removed 5 bases at V and 6 bases at J, with 17 bases between. The CDR3 runs to 14 residues. Germline V gene lookup returns CDR1 SGHTA and CDR2 FQGNSA. Here the CDR3 DNA reads TGTGCCAGCAGCCCACGGGCCTCGTGGGGCGAGCAGTACTTC. Its translation: CASSPRASWGEQYF. The full variable domain, in which reference TRBV7-2 and TRBJ2-7 provide the parts outside the CDR3, is GAGVSQSPSNKVTEKGKDVELRCDPISGHTALYWYRQSLGQGLEFLIYFQGNSAPDKSGLPSDRFSAERTGGSVSTLTIQRTQQEDSAVYLCASSPRASWGEQYFGPGTRLTVT.

The chain uses TRBV27 and TRBJ2-2; tentatively, D is TRBD1 or TRBD2 (6 bases each). Germline lookup yields CDR1 MNHEY and CDR2 SMNVEV (reference sequence). The ends were cut back, 2 bases at V and 0 bases at J, with 16 bases in the middle. The CDR3 is 18 amino acids. CDR3 sequence reads: CASSLHSTGAANTGELFF. The CDR3 bases are TGTGCCAGCAGTTTACACTCTACGGGGGCCGCGAACACCGGGGAGCTGTTTTTT.

The genes are TRBV7-2 and TRBJ2-1; D gene ambiguous. V was cut by 5 bases and J by 1 base, with 12 bases left in between. The CDR3 has 15 residues. Germline CDR1 and CDR2: SGHTA and FQGNSA. CDR3 sequence reads: CASSRPSPSYNEQFF. The CDR3 DNA follows: TGTGCCAGCAGCCGACCCTCCCCTTCCTACAATGAGCAGTTCTTC.

V is TRBV6-5 and J is TRBJ1-6; possible D gene TRBD1, 5 bases. Germline V gives CDR1 MNHEY, CDR2 SVGAGI. The CDR3 loop spans 15 amino acids. The germline V and J ends were trimmed by 3 bases and 6 bases, with 12 bases remaining between them. This CDR3 is CASSYAQGSNSPLHF. The CDR3, as DNA: TGTGCCAGCAGTTATGCGCAGGGAAGTAATTCACCCCTCCACTTT.

The chain has TRBV2 and TRBJ2-5; no reliable D call. CDR1 is SNHLY and CDR2 is FYNNEI in the germline V gene. This CDR3 has 11 residues. The germline V and J ends were trimmed by 6 bases and 5 bases, with 7 bases remaining between them. The chain's CDR3 is CASSAWETQYF. The CDR3 coding sequence is TGTGCCAGCAGCGCCTGGGAGACCCAGTACTTC.

This chain joins TRBV18 and TRBJ1-1, with 9 bases identical to TRBD1. V dropped 0 bases and J dropped 9; count of bases not matched to a gene: 5. The CDR3 spans 14 residues. Looked up from germline, CDR1 is KGHSH and CDR2 is LQKENI. The CDR3 spells CASSPPQDRGKAFF. Written as DNA, the CDR3 is TGTGCCAGCTCACCACCCCAGGACAGGGGAAAAGCTTTCTTT.

The chain uses TRBV10-1 and TRBJ2-3; D remains ambiguous. V lost 6 bases to trimming and J lost 2 bases, with 9 bases between them. Germline V gene lookup returns CDR1 WNHNN and CDR2 SYGVQD (reference sequence). The CDR3 spans 13 residues. The CDR3 spells CASSRTFTDTQYF. CDR3 bases: TGCGCCAGCAGCCGGACCTTCACAGATACGCAGTATTTT.